These T cell receptor beta chains were read from a single sample in a study of T cells in Graves' hyperthyroidism and ophthalmopathy. MiXCR, applied by TCRdb to the multiplex PCR reads, yields one record per CDR3 protein. The sample lists hundreds of thousands of distinct CDR3 sequences, about 15% seen once, with around 4.5% in the top ten. The sample consisted of blood. The source of these receptors is a woman in her forties with Graves' ophthalmopathy. Each CDR3 is given with its conserved first and last residue. The D gene is left open where the match is weak. For some rows the clone size is stated as once, few or many, or as a class when expanded; others skip it.

j_call,clone_size,v_call,d_call,cdr3_nt,cdr3_aa
TRBJ2-2,NA,TRBV7-3,NA,TGTGCCAGCAGCCCCCACAGCGGGACCGGGGAGCTGTTTTTT,CASSPHSGTGELFF
TRBJ2-4,many,TRBV6-2/TRBV6-3,NA,TGTGCCAGCACCAACAAGTTATTAGCCAAAAACATTCAGTACTTC,CASTNKLLAKNIQYF
TRBJ2-4,NA,TRBV12-3/TRBV12-4,TRBD1,TGTGCCAGCAGCCAGGGGGCAGGCAAAAACACTCAGTACTTC,CASSQGAGKNTQYF
TRBJ2-7,many,TRBV11-2,NA,TGTGCCAGCAGCTTTCCCTATGGGGGGTCCTACGAGCAGTACTTC,CASSFPYGGSYEQYF
TRBJ2-2,many,TRBV30,NA,TGTGCCTGGAACAGGCAGGCCGGGGAGCTGTTTTTT,CAWNRQAGELFF
TRBJ1-2,many,TRBV6-1,NA,TGTGCCACCCAACGGGACATTGCAGGCTACACCTTC,CATQRDIAGYTF
TRBJ2-7,many,TRBV9,NA,TGTGCCAGCAGCGTAGGAGGGGACGACTACGAGCAGTACTTC,CASSVGGDDYEQYF
TRBJ2-5,many,TRBV28,TRBD2,TGTGCCAGCAATCGATTAGCGGGAGGGGCAGAGACCCAGTACTTC,CASNRLAGGAETQYF
TRBJ1-5,NA,TRBV12-3/TRBV12-4,NA,TGTGCCAGCAGTCCAGCGGGGGTGACCAATCAGCCCCAGCATTTT,CASSPAGVTNQPQHF
TRBJ2-7,many,TRBV7-9,NA,TGTGCCAGCAGCTTACAGGGGAACGACGAGCAGTACTTC,CASSLQGNDEQYF
TRBJ2-5,few,TRBV10-3,NA,TGTGCCATCAGTGGGACCCTTGGGTTAGAGACCCAGTACTTC,CAISGTLGLETQYF
TRBJ2-5,many,TRBV9,NA,TGTGCCAGCAGCGTAACACTTCGGGAGACCCAGTACTTC,CASSVTLRETQYF
TRBJ1-5,many,TRBV24-1,NA,TGTGCCACCAGTGATTGGTCGGATAGCAATCAGCCCCAGCATTTT,CATSDWSDSNQPQHF
TRBJ2-7,many,TRBV12-3/TRBV12-4,TRBD2,TGTGCCAGCAGGGGGAGCGGGAGGGTTTACGAGCAGTACTTC,CASRGSGRVYEQYF
TRBJ1-1,few,TRBV29-1,NA,TGCAGCGTACAGACAAGTATGAACACTGAAGCTTTCTTT,CSVQTSMNTEAFF
TRBJ2-5,many,TRBV20-1,NA,TGCAGTGCTAGATTGGGCCACCCCCGAGAGACCCAGTACTTC,CSARLGHPRETQYF
TRBJ2-5,many,TRBV6-1,NA,TGTGCCAGCAGTGAATGGGGAAGGCGGGGAAGGATCGAGACCCAGTACTTC,CASSEWGRRGRIETQYF
TRBJ2-4,NA,TRBV19,NA,TGTGCCAGTAGTGCGGGCTATCAAAACATTCAGTACTTC,CASSAGYQNIQYF
TRBJ1-1,many,TRBV20-1,NA,TGCAGTGCTCCTCTCCGGGACGGGAGTCGCTCTGAAGCTTTCTTT,CSAPLRDGSRSEAFF
TRBJ2-7,many,TRBV6-2/TRBV6-3,TRBD2,TGTGCCAGCTGGACTAGTTCCTACGAGCAGTACTTC,CASWTSSYEQYF
TRBJ1-1,few,TRBV18,NA,TGTGCCAGCTCACCCGGAGCGGAGAACACTGAAGCTTTCTTT,CASSPGAENTEAFF